Listed below are T cell receptor beta chains from one sample, sequenced in a study of blood T cell repertoires in COVID-19. This table comes from immunoSEQ multiplex PCR, and its TCRdb copy is limited to in-frame clones, with some not included. Among roughly 250,000 clones listed, about four fifths were seen once. Source material: PBMCs or T cells enriched from blood (not recorded which). These receptors were obtained from a woman aged 40-49 years who had been exposed to COVID-19. The CDR3 runs from the conserved cysteine through the conserved F or W. The D gene is left open where the match is weak. The size entry is marked missing in some rows and otherwise reads once, few, many or a size class.

TRBJ1-2,TRBV27,NA,NA,TGTGCCAGCAGTGCCACAGGAAATGGCTACACCTTC,CASSATGNGYTF
TRBJ2-6,TRBV18,NA,NA,TGTGCCAGCTCACCGGGAGGGGGTGCCGGGGCCAACGTCCTGACTTTC,CASSPGGGAGANVLTF
TRBJ2-2,TRBV9,NA,NA,TGTGCCAGCAGCGCGGGATACACCGGGGAGCTGTTTTTT,CASSAGYTGELFF
TRBJ2-1,TRBV27,TRBD1,NA,TGTGCCAGCAGAACGACAGGGGGCAGCTCCTACAATGAGCAGTTCTTC,CASRTTGGSSYNEQFF
TRBJ2-1,TRBV5-4,NA,NA,TGTGCCAGCAGCCCGGGGACAGAGCAGTTCTTC,CASSPGTEQFF
TRBJ2-2,TRBV4-1,NA,NA,TGCGCCAGCAGCCAAGAGGCAGGGGTTACCGGGGAGCTGTTTTTT,CASSQEAGVTGELFF
TRBJ1-1,TRBV30,NA,few,TGTGCCTGGAGTCCCGGGGGGACTGAAGCTTTCTTT,CAWSPGGTEAFF
TRBJ1-2,TRBV27,TRBD1,NA,TGTGCCAGCAGTAAAAATACAGGGGACTACTATGGCTACACCTTC,CASSKNTGDYYGYTF
TRBJ1-3,TRBV11-2,TRBD1,NA,TGTGCCAGCAGCTTGGCCCGGACAGGGGGTGGAAACACCATATATTTT,CASSLARTGGGNTIYF
TRBJ1-2,TRBV6-5,NA,NA,TGTGCCAGCAGTTACTCAGGCGGCGGAACTGGCTACACCTTC,CASSYSGGGTGYTF
TRBJ2-3,TRBV7-5,NA,NA,TGTGCCAGAAGCTTAGTAACTTTTCGGGACAGGGGGCTCAGTGTGTCAGATACGCAGTATTTT,CARSLVTFRDRGLSVSDTQYF
TRBJ2-6,TRBV19,NA,few,TGTGCCAGTAGTATCACCCCTACTGGGGCCAACGTCCTGACTTTC,CASSITPTGANVLTF
TRBJ1-5,TRBV29-1,NA,few,TGCAGCGGTTCTGGAGGGCCTAATCAGCCCCAGCATTTT,CSGSGGPNQPQHF
TRBJ1-3,TRBV19,NA,NA,TGTGCCACCTTAAAGGGAGCGACCTTATCTGGAAACACCATATATTTT,CATLKGATLSGNTIYF
TRBJ2-2,TRBV4-2,NA,NA,TGTGCCAGCAGCCAAGATCCGGGGGAATCGGCCGGGGAGCTGTTTTTT,CASSQDPGESAGELFF
TRBJ1-3,TRBV4-3,NA,NA,TGCGCCAGCAGCCAAGGGGGGAGGAGAAACACCATATATTTT,CASSQGGRRNTIYF
TRBJ1-2,TRBV7-9,TRBD1,NA,TGTGCCAGCAGCCCCGGGACAGGGACCTATGGCTACACCTTC,CASSPGTGTYGYTF
TRBJ1-6,TRBV5-4,NA,NA,TGTGCCAGCAGCTTGGCAGGTCAATCACCCCTCCACTTT,CASSLAGQSPLHF
TRBJ2-1,TRBV9,NA,NA,TGTGCCAGCAGCGTAGGGGGAAGGGGCTTTTGGGAGCAGTTCTTC,CASSVGGRGFWEQFF
TRBJ2-5,TRBV9,NA,NA,TGTGCCAGCAGCGTCATGGGGGGGCCCCAAGAGACCCAGTACTTC,CASSVMGGPQETQYF
TRBJ2-7,TRBV27,TRBD2,NA,TGTGCCAGCAGCGAACCGGGACTAGCAACCTACGAGCAGTACTTC,CASSEPGLATYEQYF
TRBJ1-3,TRBV9,NA,NA,TGTGCCAGCAGCGTAAACAAGCAAAAGGGGACTAATGGAAACACCATATATTTT,CASSVNKQKGTNGNTIYF
TRBJ2-7,TRBV10-1,TRBD1,NA,TGCGCCAGCAGTGACCCAAGCTCGCTCGGGACAGGTAGAACCTACGAGCAGTACTTC,CASSDPSSLGTGRTYEQYF
TRBJ1-1,TRBV6-6,NA,NA,TGTGCCAGCAGACTCGGGGGGGGTACTGAAGCTTTCTTT,CASRLGGGTEAFF
TRBJ2-5,TRBV7-8,TRBD2,NA,TGTGCCAGCAGCTTAGTTGCGGGGGTCGAGACCCAGTACTTC,CASSLVAGVETQYF
TRBJ1-6,TRBV21-1,NA,once,TGTGCCAGCACCCCGGACAGGGACTCACCCCTCCACTTT,CASTPDRDSPLHF